These 28 T cell receptor beta chains share one sample of origin, sequenced in a study of cytomegalovirus exposure and HLA in healthy donors. Researchers ran the PCR with 60 Vbeta and 13 Jbeta primers. Sequencing was performed with immunoSEQ multiplex PCR; in TCRdb, only in-frame clones are kept and a portion is missing. The repertoire has about 99,000 clones, 60% to 80% of them found once; the top ten carry roughly 3%. Input material: PBMCs. These receptors originate from a man between 40 and 49 years old in good health and CMV-seronegative.

A remark on this clone: This sample includes further DNA sequences coding for the same CDR3. The chain links TRBV19 to TRBJ2-7; D gene unclear. Germline V gene data show CDR1 as LNHDA and CDR2 as SQIVND (reference sequence). V was pared by 1 base and J by 4 bases, with 8 bases between. The CDR3 loop spans 13 amino acids. CDR3 in DNA: TGTGCCAGTAGTATAGTTACCGGTTACGAGCAGTACTTC. It encodes CASSIVTGYEQYF.

The rearrangement links TRBV5-1 to TRBJ1-6, with D maybe TRBD1 (6 bases). Per germline, CDR1 SGHRS and CDR2 YFSETQ. V shed 4 bases and J shed 0 bases, with 8 bases lying between them. This CDR3 has 15 residues. The CDR3 region has the DNA TGCGCCAGCAGCCAGGACAGCTCCTATAATTCACCCCTCCACTTT. Translation: CASSQDSSYNSPLHF.

The chain has TRBV28 and TRBJ2-3; 8 positions match TRBD1. V trimming: 6 bases; J trimming: 7 bases; junction bases outside the gene matches: 6. There are 13 residues in the CDR3. From germline, CDR1 is MDHEN and CDR2 SYDVKM. The CDR3 region has the DNA TGTGCCAGCAGGACAGGGGTCCAGTATACGCAGTATTTT. Its protein product is CASRTGVQYTQYF.

The genes are TRBV5-1 and TRBJ1-1; 9 positions agree with TRBD1. V lost 0 bases, J lost 5 bases, and 8 bases stayed unmatched. Germline assignment: CDR1 SGHRS and CDR2 YFSETQ. The CDR3 length is 16 residues. This chain's CDR3 is CASSLGQGVGSTEAFF. The DNA for the CDR3 is TGCGCCAGCAGCTTGGGACAGGGGGTGGGTAGTACTGAAGCTTTCTTT.

The V call is TRBV18, the J call TRBJ1-5; the match to TRBD1 covers 12 bases. With V trimmed by 3 bases and J by 0 bases, 6 bases remained unmatched. Per germline, CDR1 KGHSH and CDR2 LQKENI. The CDR3 is 18 residues long. This CDR3 is CASSPWGQGAYSNQPQHF. For the CDR3, the DNA is TGTGCCAGCTCACCCTGGGGACAGGGGGCCTATAGCAATCAGCCCCAGCATTTT.

This rearrangement joins TRBV5-4 to TRBJ2-3, with D possibly TRBD1 on 5 matching bases. The CDR3 length is 19 residues. The V end was cut by 3 bases, the J end by 4 bases, with 27 bases between. Looked up from germline, CDR1 is SGHNT and CDR2 is YYREEE (reference sequence). The CDR3 spells CASSSRVARVVLLSDTQYF. CDR3 DNA sequence: TGTGCCAGCAGCTCCAGGGTGGCCCGGGTCGTTTTGTTGTCAGATACGCAGTATTTT.

V and J are TRBV19 and TRBJ2-1; D might be TRBD2 (5 bases). Germline-derived CDR1 and CDR2 are LNHDA and SQIVND (reference sequence). The CDR3 is 16 amino acids. Trimming left V 6 bases short and J 0 bases short, with 15 bases between. DNA for the CDR3: TGTGCCAGTAGCCGGACTCGGGCGAGCTCCTACAATGAGCAGTTCTTC. Translated: CASSRTRASSYNEQFF.

V gene TRBV9 combines with J gene TRBJ1-4, with 7 nucleotides matching TRBD1. With 6 bases clipped from V and 5 bases from J, the junction kept 10 bases outside the gene matches. The germline V gene encodes CDR1 SGDLS and CDR2 YYNGEE. This CDR3 region has 15 residues. CDR3 protein: CASKRGGGGNEKLFF. CDR3 DNA: TGTGCCAGCAAACGAGGGGGCGGCGGGAATGAAAAACTGTTTTTT.

This chain uses TRBV18 with TRBJ2-2; TRBD1 is a possible D gene (5 bases). The germline V gene has CDR1 KGHSH and CDR2 LQKENI. The CDR3 length is 16 residues. Between the trimmed V and J ends, which lost 3 bases and 3 bases, there was a span of 14 bases. The DNA of the CDR3 is TGTGCCAGCTCACCGACGCAGGCAGGGTACACCGGGGAGCTGTTTTTT. Amino acid sequence: CASSPTQAGYTGELFF.

This clone was detected once. The chain combines TRBV4-1 with TRBJ2-3; 9 bases align to TRBD2. The CDR3 runs to 15 residues. Trimming cost V 4 bases and J 4 bases; bases outside gene matches: 6. Germline assignment: CDR1 MGHRA and CDR2 YSYEKL. The CDR3 reads CASSPGSGGPDTQYF. The CDR3 bases are TGCGCCAGCAGCCCCGGAAGCGGGGGGCCAGATACGCAGTATTTT.

This clone was seen a few times. Only one base separates this from a far larger clonotype, so it likely reflects a read error. J is TRBJ2-1 and V is TRBV7-2; TRBD2 aligns across 12 bases. The ends lost 1 base at V and 2 bases at J; junction bases unmatched: 3. This CDR3 comprises 17 residues. Germline V lookup: CDR1 SGHTA, CDR2 FQGNSA. CDR3 DNA sequence: TGTGCCAGCAGCTTAGGGTCTAGCGGGGGGGCCTACAATGAGCAGTTCTTC. Amino acids: CASSLGSSGGAYNEQFF.

J is TRBJ1-4 and V is TRBV28; no clear D gene. The CDR3 has 14 amino acids. The ends were cut back, 4 bases at V and 8 bases at J, with 14 bases in the middle. Germline V gives CDR1 MDHEN, CDR2 SYDVKM. CDR3 protein: CASSSPTVVEKLFF. In DNA, the CDR3 is TGTGCCAGCAGTTCGCCAACGGTCGTAGAAAAACTGTTTTTT.

The chain has TRBV30 and TRBJ2-1; D is possibly TRBD2 (6 bases). The CDR3 runs to 15 residues. Germline V gene sequence: CDR1 GTSNPN, CDR2 SVGIG (reference sequence). The V end lost 3 bases, the J end lost 0 bases, and 12 bases lay between the germline ends. CDR3 sequence (DNA): TGTGCCTGGAGGGGGGGACGGATCTCCTACAATGAGCAGTTCTTC. Amino acids: CAWRGGRISYNEQFF. The full variable domain, rest sourced from reference TRBV30 and TRBJ2-1, is SQTIHQWPATLVQPVGSPLSLECTVEGTSNPNLYWYRQAAGRGLQLLFYSVGIGQISSEVPQNLSASRPQDRQFILSSKKLLLSDSGFYLCAWRGGRISYNEQFFGPGTRLTVL.

This clone was found a few times. The CDR3 region is CASSFGQSGSYNEQFF. CDR3 nucleotides: TGTGCCAGCAGCTTTGGACAGTCTGGATCCTACAATGAGCAGTTCTTC. V and J are TRBV5-6 and TRBJ2-1, with D maybe TRBD1 (6 bases). Germline CDR1 and CDR2: SGHDT and YYEEEE. Deletions cut 2 bases from V and 1 base from J, with 13 bases between. The CDR3 extends over 16 amino acids.

The rearrangement joins TRBV7-2 to TRBJ2-7, with 10 bases identical to TRBD2. V trimming: 3 bases; J trimming: 4 bases; junction bases outside the gene matches: 3. Looked up from germline, CDR1 is SGHTA and CDR2 is FQGNSA. The CDR3 consists of 14 residues. The CDR3 loop is CASSFSGGRYEQYF. For the CDR3, the DNA is TGTGCCAGCAGCTTTAGCGGGGGGCGTTACGAGCAGTACTTC.

The chain links TRBV30 to TRBJ1-2, with 9 nucleotides matching TRBD1. Trimming at V came to 3 bases and at J to 8 bases, leaving 10 bases not matched to a gene. The CDR3 is made up of 14 amino acids. Germline lookup yields CDR1 GTSNPN and CDR2 SVGIG (reference sequence). The CDR3 loop reads CAWRESDRGGGYTF. The CDR3 DNA follows: TGTGCCTGGAGGGAATCCGACAGGGGGGGAGGCTACACCTTC.

V is TRBV28 and J is TRBJ1-1; D call uncertain. The CDR3 runs 13 residues. From germline, CDR1 is MDHEN and CDR2 SYDVKM. Trimming removed 4 bases from V and 3 bases from J, with 9 bases in between. The CDR3 DNA is TGTGCCAGCAGTTCCCCAAGCGACACTGAAGCTTTCTTT. Protein sequence: CASSSPSDTEAFF.

The sample holds one count of this clone. The V call is TRBV10-2, the J call TRBJ2-5; tentative D call: TRBD2 (5 bases). The CDR3 length is 15 residues. Trimming took off 2 bases at V and 5 bases at J, with 15 bases between the two ends. Germline V gene data show CDR1 as WSHSY and CDR2 as SAAADI. The chain's CDR3 is CASSEPRGRGETQYF. Written as DNA, the CDR3 is TGCGCCAGCAGTGAGCCGCGAGGGAGAGGGGAGACCCAGTACTTC.

The chain has TRBV2 and TRBJ2-7; 7 nucleotides line up with TRBD1. From germline, CDR1 is SNHLY and CDR2 FYNNEI. The V and J ends lost 6 bases and 0 bases, in that order; junction bases with no gene match: 11. The CDR3 extends over 16 amino acids. CDR3 residues: CASRDAGTALSYEQYF. The CDR3 bases are TGTGCCAGCAGAGATGCCGGGACAGCACTCTCCTACGAGCAGTACTTC.

The table lists this clone with a few counts. The rearrangement uses TRBV7-9 and TRBJ2-5; no clear D. The CDR3 contains 16 residues. Germline loops: CDR1 SEHNR, CDR2 FQNEAQ (reference sequence). Trimming left V 1 base short and J 1 base short, with 13 bases between. CDR3 protein: CASSLVGRGGQETQYF. The CDR3 DNA reads TGTGCCAGCAGCTTAGTGGGTCGAGGTGGCCAAGAGACCCAGTACTTC.

The chain is built from TRBV5-1 and TRBJ1-4, with D maybe TRBD1 (5 bases). CDR1 is SGHRS and CDR2 is YFSETQ in the germline V gene. Trimming left V 3 bases short and J 6 bases short, with 12 bases between. The CDR3 loop spans 14 amino acids. The CDR3 protein is CASSWGGSDEKLFF. The CDR3 coding sequence is TGCGCCAGCAGCTGGGGGGGGTCGGATGAAAAACTGTTTTTT. Filled out from reference TRBV5-1 and TRBJ1-4, the complete variable domain reads KAGVTQTPRYLIKTRGQQVTLSCSPISGHRSVSWYQQTPGQGLQFLFEYFSETQRNKGNFPGRFSGRQFSNSRSEMNVSTLELGDSALYLCASSWGGSDEKLFFGSGTQLSVL.

This clone was seen more than once but under ten times. Written as DNA, the CDR3 is TGTGCTAGTGGGCTCCTTTTAGGAGGTAGCTATGGCTACACCTTC. Translated: CASGLLLGGSYGYTF. This rearrangement joins TRBV12-5 to TRBJ1-2; D unresolved. This CDR3 is built from 15 residues. Between the trimmed V and J ends, which lost 6 bases and 4 bases, there was a span of 18 bases. Germline V CDR1 and CDR2: LGHNT, FRNRAP.

The chain couples TRBV29-1 to TRBJ2-2; the D gene is possibly TRBD2 (5 bases). Looked up from germline, CDR1 is SQVTM and CDR2 is ANQGSEA. The CDR3 is 13 residues long. V was trimmed by 6 bases and J by 9 bases, leaving 17 bases between them. The chain's CDR3 is CSVRAADHRELFF. The CDR3 DNA follows: TGCAGCGTGCGGGCGGCGGACCACCGGGAGCTGTTTTTT.

V usage is TRBV12-5 and J usage is TRBJ2-7; the D gene is possibly TRBD2 (6 bases). V was clipped by 2 bases and J by 2 bases, with 13 bases between them. Germline V CDR1 and CDR2: LGHNT, FRNRAP. The CDR3 consists of 15 residues. The chain's CDR3 is CASGLPIRGTYEQYF. In DNA form, the CDR3 reads TGTGCTAGTGGTTTGCCCATTCGCGGGACCTACGAGCAGTACTTC.

This clone occurred a few times. The chain links TRBV11-2 to TRBJ2-1; 10 bases are a match to TRBD2. The CDR3 is 15 residues long. Germline CDR1 is SGHAT and CDR2 is FQNNGV. V shed 3 bases and J 4 bases; nucleotides not matched to a gene: 3. The CDR3 coding sequence is TGTGCCAGCAGCTTCGCACTAGCGGGGTACAATGAGCAGTTCTTC. Its protein is CASSFALAGYNEQFF.

The rearrangement joins TRBV5-6 to TRBJ1-6; a possible D gene is TRBD1 (6 bases). Trimming shortened V by 3 bases and J by 5 bases, and 15 bases separated the two germline ends. Germline V gene data show CDR1 as SGHDT and CDR2 as YYEEEE. CDR3 size: 16 residues. CDR3 protein: CASSSGGASHNSPLHF. Written as DNA, the CDR3 is TGTGCCAGCAGCTCCGGGGGGGCGTCACATAATTCACCCCTCCACTTT.

The V gene is TRBV11-1, the J gene TRBJ1-2; D unclear. The V gene lost 3 bases and the J gene lost 2 bases, with 10 bases spanning the gap. This CDR3 spans 14 amino acids. CDR1 and CDR2 from the germline V gene are SGHAT and FQDESV (reference sequence). The DNA of the CDR3 is TGTGCCAGCAGCTTGGGCACATCCAACTATGGCTACACCTTC. Translated, it gives CASSLGTSNYGYTF.

The chain couples TRBV28 to TRBJ1-1; TRBD1 matches 8 bases. Per the germline V gene, CDR1 is MDHEN and CDR2 is SYDVKM. V was clipped by 6 bases and J by 11 bases; unmatched bases: 14. The CDR3 extends over 14 amino acids. The CDR3, as DNA: TGTGCCAGCAGGGGGCACCAGGGGGCTTTGAACGCTTTCTTT. The encoded protein is CASRGHQGALNAFF.